Below are 8 T cell receptor beta chains sequenced from a single sample in a study of Graves' ophthalmopathy and Graves' hyperthyroidism. RNA transcripts provided the template for amplifying TCR beta CDR3 regions. Scientists carried out first-round RT-PCR using HTBI primers and then a second-round multiplex PCR. TCRdb reprocessed the multiplex PCR reads via MiXCR and lists one record per CDR3 protein. Of about 39,000 distinct CDR3 sequences listed, roughly 52% were seen once; the top ten hold 26%. The specimen sequenced was peripheral blood. The source is an adult woman with stable Graves' hyperthyroidism.

This clonotype qualifies as medium-sized. The CDR3 here is CASSLVASGKETQYF. CDR3 sequence (DNA): TGTGCCAGCAGCTTAGTCGCTAGCGGGAAAGAGACCCAGTACTTC. The chain has TRBV11-3 and TRBJ2-5; 9 bases fit TRBD2. The CDR3 has 15 amino acids. Germline V gene lookup returns CDR1 SGHNT and CDR2 YENEEA. V shed 1 base and J 3 bases; nucleotides not matched to a gene: 3.

Concerning this clonotype itself: Given the absence of the conserved phenylalanine or tryptophan at the CDR3 end, a read error is likely. The V and J genes are TRBV20-1 and TRBJ1-1; D remains ambiguous. Trimming stripped 5 bases from V and 10 bases from J, with 17 bases between. CDR1 is DFQATT, CDR2 SNEGSKA, per germline (reference sequence). This CDR3 contains 12 residues. The CDR3 sequence is CSAAPAPRVAFS. CDR3 sequence (DNA): TGCAGTGCTGCCCCAGCCCCGAGGGTAGCTTTCTCT.

This clonotype was detected many times. This chain connects TRBV12-3 or TRBV12-4 to TRBJ1-2; no definite D call. The germline V and J ends were trimmed by 5 bases and 0 bases, with 10 bases remaining between them. The CDR3 totals 14 residues. The DNA for the CDR3 is TGTGCCAGCAGTCCGACCGGTTCTAACTATGGCTACACCTTC. Protein sequence: CASSPTGSNYGYTF.

There are many counts of this clonotype. The J gene is TRBJ2-3, the V gene TRBV9; D unresolved. CDR3 length: 15 amino acids. The germline CDR1 and CDR2 sequences are SGDLS and YYNGEE. Trimming took 1 base from V and 0 from J, leaving 9 bases between them. The CDR3, as DNA: TGTGCCAGCAGCGTAAGCCCTTGGAGCACAGATACGCAGTATTTT. It encodes CASSVSPWSTDTQYF. Full variable domain (remainder filled in from reference TRBV9 and TRBJ2-3): DSGVTQTPKHLITATGQRVTLRCSPRSGDLSVYWYQQSLDQGLQFLIQYYNGEERAKGNILERFSAQQFPDLHSELNLSSLELGDSALYFCASSVSPWSTDTQYFGPGTRLTVL.

To note about this clonotype: Since the CDR3 does not end with the conserved phenylalanine or tryptophan, this likely comes from a read error. This chain links TRBV7-8 with TRBJ2-6, with a tentative D call TRBD1 (5 bases). Trimming took off 5 bases at V and 0 bases at J, with 11 bases between the two ends. Per the germline V gene, CDR1 is SGHVS and CDR2 is FQNEAQ. CDR3 length equals 16 residues. CDR3 DNA sequence: TGTGCCAGCAGCGATCAGGGTGACTCTGGGGCCAACGTCCTGACTGCC. Amino acids: CASSDQGDSGANVLTA.

This clonotype was seen many times. This sequence joins TRBV7-9 and TRBJ1-4; 9 bases align to TRBD1. Germline CDR1 and CDR2: SEHNR and FQNEAQ (reference sequence). This CDR3 has 15 residues. Trimming at V came to 3 bases and at J to 7 bases, leaving 6 bases not matched to a gene. The CDR3 sequence: CASSFTTGGIEKLFF. The DNA for the CDR3 is TGTGCCAGCAGCTTTACGACAGGGGGTATTGAAAAACTGTTTTTT. Drawing the rest from reference TRBV7-9 and TRBJ1-4, the complete variable domain is DTGVSQNPRHKITKRGQNVTFRCDPISEHNRLYWYRQTLGQGPEFLTYFQNEAQLEKSRLLSDRFSAERPKGSFSTLEIQRTEQGDSAMYLCASSFTTGGIEKLFFGSGTQLSVL.

This chain connects TRBV10-3 to TRBJ2-7, with TRBD2 identical over 13 bases. Germline CDR1 is ENHRY and CDR2 is SYGVKD. The CDR3 has 17 residues. The junction had 14 bases not matched to a gene; V was cut back by 11 bases and J by 1 base. Written as DNA, the CDR3 is TGTGCCGTCTCGCGGGGGACTAGCGGGAAAACGTCCTACGAGCAGTACTTC. Protein product: CAVSRGTSGKTSYEQYF.

This clonotype was seen many times. V is TRBV18 and J is TRBJ1-6; 7 bases match TRBD1. V was pared by 2 bases and J by 6 bases, with 4 bases of the junction left unmatched. Per the germline V gene, CDR1 is KGHSH and CDR2 is LQKENI. This CDR3 comprises 15 residues. CDR3 coding DNA: TGTGCCAGCTCACCATTGGACAGGCTTAATTCACCCCTCCACTTT. Amino acids: CASSPLDRLNSPLHF.